What follows describes a single TCR beta chain. PCR primers comprised 60 Vbeta and 13 Jbeta primers. Original data processing: In a later analysis, of 80 million to 90 million unique beta chains, some 10 million appeared in at least two donors. The data were produced by immunoSEQ multiplex PCR, yet TCRdb's version contains in-frame clones alone and is incomplete. V and J calls and clone size follow that table, whereas D and trimming were derived from the DNA. The data contain tens of thousands of clones, roughly 80% of them singletons. This sample is drawn from a study of cytomegalovirus exposure and HLA in healthy donors. CDR3 size: 15 residues. Looked up from germline, CDR1 is LNHDA and CDR2 is SQIVND (reference sequence). V dropped 4 bases and J dropped 0; count of bases not matched to a gene: 5.

The sequence was obtained from a woman aged 40 to 50 in good health and CMV-seropositive. V usage is TRBV19 and J usage is TRBJ1-1; 7 bases are a match to TRBD1. The specimen was PBMCs. The CDR3 DNA reads as TGTGCCAGTAGTACTAGGGGACAGCTGAACACTGAAGCTTTCTTT. This translates into CASSTRGQLNTEAFF.